These 27 T cell receptor beta chains share one sample of origin, sequenced in a study of cytomegalovirus exposure and HLA in healthy donors. A multiplex PCR was run with 60 Vbeta primers and 13 Jbeta primers. Assay used: immunoSEQ multiplex PCR; TCRdb lists only in-frame clones, some missing. The sample lists around 99,000 clones, just under 70% occurring once. Sequencing was done on a sample of PBMCs. All receptors come from a woman aged 70-85 years in good health and CMV-seropositive.

This chain uses TRBV18 with TRBJ1-1; D is unclear. Germline values: CDR1 KGHSH, CDR2 LQKENI. Trimming left V 1 base short and J 4 bases short, with 7 bases between. The length of the CDR3 is 13 residues. CDR3 region: CASSPQESTEAFF. The CDR3 DNA sequence: TGTGCCAGCTCACCACAGGAGAGCACTGAAGCTTTCTTT.

V usage is TRBV6-1 and J usage is TRBJ1-1; the match to TRBD1 covers 7 bases. The CDR3 covers 13 residues. V was clipped by 8 bases and J by 5 bases; unmatched bases: 8. The germline gives CDR1 MNHNS, CDR2 SASEGT. CDR3 sequence reads: CASGAGGMTEAFF. CDR3 nucleotides: TGTGCCAGCGGGGCAGGGGGAATGACTGAAGCTTTCTTT.

In DNA, the CDR3 is TGTGCCAGTAGTCAACAGCAAGAGACCCAGTACTTC. This sequence encodes CASSQQQETQYF. This chain uses TRBV19 with TRBJ2-5; D not resolved. This CDR3 has 12 residues. Germline loops: CDR1 LNHDA, CDR2 SQIVND (reference sequence). V lost 5 bases, J lost 2 bases, and 6 bases lay in between.

V is TRBV4-3 and J is TRBJ1-6; D unresolved. Trimming removed 4 bases at V and 5 bases at J, with 12 bases between. The CDR3 totals 15 residues. The germline gives CDR1 LGHNA, CDR2 YSLEER. CDR3 sequence: CASSRGSYDNSPLHF. The CDR3 nucleotides are TGCGCCAGCAGCCGAGGGTCCTATGATAATTCACCCCTCCACTTT.

V is TRBV5-4 and J is TRBJ2-2; 8 bases agree with TRBD2. CDR1 and CDR2 (germline): SGHNT, YYREEE (reference sequence). J was trimmed by 4 bases and V by 0 bases; bases with no gene match: 2. This CDR3 has 15 residues. This chain's CDR3 is CASSLVGLGTGELFF. CDR3 coding DNA: TGTGCCAGCAGCTTGGTGGGACTAGGCACCGGGGAGCTGTTTTTT.

V usage is TRBV10-3 and J usage is TRBJ2-3, with D unresolved. V gave up 7 bases and J gave up 0 bases, with 8 bases separating them. This CDR3 comprises 13 residues. CDR1 ENHRY and CDR2 SYGVKD come from the germline V gene. Here the CDR3 DNA reads TGTGCCATCATGAAACAAAGCACAGATACGCAGTATTTT. It is translated as CAIMKQSTDTQYF.

The chain uses TRBV2 and TRBJ1-1; possibly TRBD1 for D (5 bases). Trimming pared 7 bases from V and 5 bases from J, leaving 20 bases between. From germline, CDR1 is SNHLY and CDR2 FYNNEI. The CDR3 consists of 15 residues. The chain's CDR3 is CASTQKGVGNTEAFF. The CDR3 DNA follows: TGTGCCAGCACCCAAAAAGGGGTAGGAAATACTGAAGCTTTCTTT.

V and J are TRBV2 and TRBJ2-7; TRBD2 aligns across 8 bases. In germline, CDR1 is SNHLY, CDR2 FYNNEI. V was pared by 5 bases and J by 6 bases, with 6 bases of the junction left unmatched. This CDR3 has 13 residues. CDR3 DNA sequence: TGTGCCAGCAGTCCCGGGGGGGGGAGCGAGCAGTACTTC. Translation gives CASSPGGGSEQYF.

This clone appeared a single time. This chain uses TRBV29-1 with TRBJ1-1; TRBD1 aligns across 7 bases. V lost 6 bases, J lost 6 bases, and 7 bases stayed unmatched. Germline V CDR1 and CDR2: SQVTM, ANQGSEA. This CDR3 region has 12 residues. The CDR3 bases are TGCAGCGTGCAACAGGGGCGGGCTGAAGCTTTCTTT. Translation: CSVQQGRAEAFF.

V gene TRBV4-2 combines with J gene TRBJ2-3, with 10 bases aligning to TRBD2. V lost 4 bases, J lost 2 bases, and 6 bases stayed unmatched. CDR1 and CDR2 from the germline V gene are LGHNA and YNFKEQ. The CDR3 spans 16 residues. This chain's CDR3 is CASSPRLAGDTDTQYF. CDR3 nucleotide sequence: TGTGCCAGCAGCCCGAGACTAGCGGGTGACACAGATACGCAGTATTTT.

CDR3: CASSLEPVRDYNEQFF. The DNA of the CDR3 is TGTGCCAGCAGCTTAGAACCGGTCAGGGATTACAATGAGCAGTTCTTC. The chain couples TRBV7-6 to TRBJ2-1; the D gene is possibly TRBD1 (5 bases). The V end was cut by 1 base, the J end by 4 bases, with 14 bases between. Looked up from germline, CDR1 is SGHVS and CDR2 is FNYEAQ. The CDR3 contains 16 residues.

The chain is built from TRBV5-1 and TRBJ1-2; 7 bases are a match to TRBD1. Per the germline V gene, CDR1 is SGHRS and CDR2 is YFSETQ. The CDR3 is made up of 12 amino acids. J lost 5 bases, V lost 4 bases, and 2 bases had no gene match. CDR3 loop: CASSQTGYGYTF. Written as DNA, the CDR3 is TGCGCCAGCAGCCAGACAGGGTATGGCTACACCTTC.

This sequence joins TRBV7-7 and TRBJ2-1, with 12 positions matching TRBD2. The CDR3 consists of 16 residues. Germline CDR1 reads SSHAT; CDR2 reads FNYEAQ (reference sequence). After removal of 5 bases from V and 2 bases from J, the junction contained 4 bases not matched to a gene. CDR3 amino acids: CASSATSGGTYNEQFF. In DNA, the CDR3 is TGTGCCAGCAGCGCGACTAGCGGGGGAACCTACAATGAGCAGTTCTTC. The whole variable domain, filled in from reference TRBV7-7 and TRBJ2-1, reads GAGVSQSPRYKVTKRGQDVTLRCDPISSHATLYWYQQALGQGPEFLTYFNYEAQPDKSGLPSDRFSAERPEGSISTLTIQRTEQRDSAMYRCASSATSGGTYNEQFFGPGTRLTVL.

The CDR3 sequence is CASSLTGVAKNIQYF. As DNA, the CDR3 is TGTGCCAGCAGTTTAACCGGGGTTGCCAAAAACATTCAGTACTTC. V gene TRBV27 combines with J gene TRBJ2-4, with a tentative D call TRBD2 (5 bases). The germline V gene has CDR1 MNHEY and CDR2 SMNVEV (reference sequence). This CDR3 has 15 residues. Trimming removed 2 bases at V and 1 base at J, with 9 bases between.

This rearrangement joins TRBV30 to TRBJ1-1; the match to TRBD1 covers 7 bases. Unmatched junction bases numbered 4, after V lost 5 bases and J lost 7 bases. CDR1 is GTSNPN and CDR2 is SVGIG in the germline V gene (reference sequence). There are 11 residues in the CDR3. The CDR3 coding sequence is TGTGCCTGGCTAGACAGGGTTGAAGCTTTCTTT. This gives the protein CAWLDRVEAFF.

The chain uses TRBV6-6 and TRBJ2-7, with a weak D call TRBD1 (5 bases). The CDR3 has 15 amino acids. The germline V gene has CDR1 MNHNY and CDR2 SVGAGI (reference sequence). V dropped 0 bases and J dropped 4 bases, with 13 bases sitting between them. The CDR3 DNA sequence: TGTGCCAGCAGTTACTCGACAGTTCAACAGTACGAGCAGTACTTC. The encoded protein is CASSYSTVQQYEQYF.

The J gene is TRBJ1-2, the V gene TRBV10-3; 7 positions agree with TRBD1. The CDR3 contains 15 residues. The V gene end was trimmed by 3 bases and the J gene end by 7 bases; junction bases not matched to a gene: 11. Germline V gene sequence: CDR1 ENHRY, CDR2 SYGVKD. The CDR3 bases are TGTGCCATCAGTGACCAAGGCCAGGGGGTTTTTGGCTACACCTTC. Its protein product is CAISDQGQGVFGYTF.

The rearrangement joins TRBV4-1 to TRBJ2-2, with 12 bases that match TRBD2. Germline V gene data show CDR1 as MGHRA and CDR2 as YSYEKL. There are 18 residues in the CDR3. J lost 3 bases, V lost 4 bases, and 9 bases had no gene match. CDR3 residues: CASSRRASGGADTGELFF. DNA of the CDR3: TGCGCCAGCAGCCGGAGGGCTAGCGGGGGGGCGGACACCGGGGAGCTGTTTTTT.

The chain recombines TRBV5-1 with TRBJ2-7; the match to TRBD2 covers 8 bases. The V gene's germline CDR1 is SGHRS and CDR2 YFSETQ. This CDR3 has 15 amino acids. The V and J ends lost 0 bases and 2 bases, in that order; junction bases with no gene match: 4. CDR3 in amino acids: CASSLDLGGAYEQYF. The CDR3 nucleotides read TGCGCCAGCAGCTTGGACCTCGGGGGGGCCTACGAGCAGTACTTC.

This clone has at least ten counts. The chain combines TRBV13 with TRBJ1-1; D possibly corresponds to TRBD1 (6 bases). The ends were cut back, 5 bases at V and 1 base at J, with 14 bases in the middle. This CDR3 region has 15 residues. Germline values: CDR1 PRHDT, CDR2 FYEKMQ (reference sequence). CDR3 in DNA: TGTGCCAGCAGCCCTAGGGCAGGGGCGAACACTGAAGCTTTCTTT. It yields the protein CASSPRAGANTEAFF. The entire variable domain, with the rest obtained from reference TRBV13 and TRBJ1-1, is as follows: AAGVIQSPRHLIKEKRETATLKCYPIPRHDTVYWYQQGPGQDPQFLISFYEKMQSDKGSIPDRFSAQQFSDYHSELNMSSLELGDSALYFCASSPRAGANTEAFFGQGTRLTVV.

In its sample, this clone ranks as large. This chain uses TRBV7-6 with TRBJ2-1; 13 bases are shared with TRBD2. In germline, CDR1 is SGHVS, CDR2 FNYEAQ. V was pared by 4 bases and J by 0 bases, with 9 bases of the junction left unmatched. CDR3 size: 19 residues. CDR3 in DNA: TGTGCCAGCAGCTCACCGGGACTAGCGGGACCGAGCTCCTACAATGAGCAGTTCTTC. It codes for CASSSPGLAGPSSYNEQFF.

CDR3 nucleotide sequence: TGTGCCAGCAGCTTCCGACTAGCGGGGGGGATCAATCACGAGCAGTACTTC. This translates into CASSFRLAGGINHEQYF. This chain connects TRBV7-6 to TRBJ2-7; the match to TRBD2 covers 14 bases. The germline gives CDR1 SGHVS, CDR2 FNYEAQ. V was pared by 3 bases and J by 5 bases, with 9 bases of the junction left unmatched. This CDR3 is 17 amino acids long.

The rearrangement links TRBV6-6 to TRBJ2-7; D not certain. CDR1 MNHNY and CDR2 SVGAGI come from the germline V gene (reference sequence). The V and J ends lost 4 bases and 0 bases respectively, with 4 bases between them. The CDR3 is 12 residues long. CDR3 sequence: CASSSSSYEQYF. Written as DNA, the CDR3 is TGTGCCAGCAGTTCGAGCTCCTACGAGCAGTACTTC.

This clone was detected a few times. The chain has TRBV2 and TRBJ2-2, with D possibly matching TRBD2 (6 bases). Germline values: CDR1 SNHLY, CDR2 FYNNEI. Deletions cut 9 bases from V and 2 bases from J, with 10 bases between. This CDR3 has 13 amino acids. The CDR3: CARTGVNTGELFF. CDR3 sequence (DNA): TGTGCCAGAACGGGGGTAAACACCGGGGAGCTGTTTTTT. The whole variable domain, filled in from reference TRBV2 and TRBJ2-2, reads EPEVTQTPSHQVTQMGQEVILRCVPISNHLYFYWYRQILGQKVEFLVSFYNNEISEKSEIFDDQFSVERPDGSNFTLKIRSTKLEDSAMYFCARTGVNTGELFFGEGSRLTVL.

The V call is TRBV5-1, the J call TRBJ2-3; 13 bases fit TRBD2. V was pared by 4 bases and J by 5 bases, with 19 bases of the junction left unmatched. This CDR3 is built from 20 residues. Germline CDR1 is SGHRS and CDR2 is YFSETQ. The CDR3 protein is CASSPQGGTSGGASQDTQYF. The CDR3 region has the DNA TGCGCCAGCAGCCCGCAGGGTGGAACTAGCGGGGGGGCCTCGCAAGATACGCAGTATTTT.

V and J are TRBV19 and TRBJ2-6; TRBD2 might be the D (5 bases). The germline V and J ends were trimmed by 5 bases and 10 bases, with 18 bases remaining between them. The V gene's germline CDR1 is LNHDA and CDR2 SQIVND (reference sequence). The CDR3 loop spans 15 amino acids. CDR3 sequence: CASSSGDSSGNVLTF. In nucleotides, the CDR3 is TGTGCCAGTAGTTCCGGTGACTCCTCGGGGAACGTCCTGACTTTC.

V is TRBV13 and J is TRBJ2-5, with TRBD2 identical over 11 bases. Germline values: CDR1 PRHDT, CDR2 FYEKMQ (reference sequence). With V trimmed by 2 bases and J by 3 bases, 2 bases remained unmatched. This CDR3 spans 15 amino acids. DNA for the CDR3: TGTGCCAGCAGCTTACTAGCGGGGGGAAAAGAGACCCAGTACTTC. Its translation: CASSLLAGGKETQYF.